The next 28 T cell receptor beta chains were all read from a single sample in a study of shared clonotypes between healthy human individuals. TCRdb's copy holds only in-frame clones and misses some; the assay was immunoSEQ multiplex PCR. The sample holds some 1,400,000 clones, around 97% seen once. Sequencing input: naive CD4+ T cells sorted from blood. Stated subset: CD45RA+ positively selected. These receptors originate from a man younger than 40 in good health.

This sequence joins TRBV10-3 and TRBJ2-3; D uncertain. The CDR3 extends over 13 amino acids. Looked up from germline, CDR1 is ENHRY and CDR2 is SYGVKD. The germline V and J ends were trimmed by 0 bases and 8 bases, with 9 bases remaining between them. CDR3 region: CAISESAEVTQYF. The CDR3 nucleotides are TGTGCCATCAGTGAGTCGGCAGAGGTTACGCAGTATTTT.

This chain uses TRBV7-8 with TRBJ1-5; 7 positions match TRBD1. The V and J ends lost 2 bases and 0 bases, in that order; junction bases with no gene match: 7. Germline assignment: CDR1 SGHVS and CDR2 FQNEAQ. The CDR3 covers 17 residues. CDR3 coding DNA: TGTGCCAGCAGCTTATGGGGACAGAGTTATAGCAATCAGCCCCAGCATTTT. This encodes CASSLWGQSYSNQPQHF.

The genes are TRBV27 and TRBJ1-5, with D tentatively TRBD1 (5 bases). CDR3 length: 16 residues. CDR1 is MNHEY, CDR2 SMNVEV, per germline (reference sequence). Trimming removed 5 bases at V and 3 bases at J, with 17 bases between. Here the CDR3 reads CASSIASGTSNQPQHF. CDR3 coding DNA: TGTGCCAGCAGTATCGCCAGCGGGACCTCCAATCAGCCCCAGCATTTT.

CDR3 protein: CASSLWGRTEAFF. The CDR3, as DNA: TGTGCCAGCAGCTTGTGGGGGAGAACTGAAGCTTTCTTT. The chain employs TRBV5-6 and TRBJ1-1, with a weak D call TRBD1 (5 bases). V was pared by 1 base and J by 5 bases, with 9 bases between. The CDR3 spans 13 residues. Germline-derived CDR1 and CDR2 are SGHDT and YYEEEE.

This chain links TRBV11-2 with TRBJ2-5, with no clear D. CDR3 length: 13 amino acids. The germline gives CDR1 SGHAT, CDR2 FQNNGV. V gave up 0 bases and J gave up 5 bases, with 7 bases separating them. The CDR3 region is CASSLEGRETQYF. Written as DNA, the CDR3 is TGTGCCAGCAGCTTAGAAGGGCGGGAGACCCAGTACTTC. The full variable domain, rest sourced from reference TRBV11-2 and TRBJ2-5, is EAGVAQSPRYKIIEKRQSVAFWCNPISGHATLYWYQQILGQGPKLLIQFQNNGVVDDSQLPKDRFSAERLKGVDSTLKIQPAKLEDSAVYLCASSLEGRETQYFGPGTRLLVL.

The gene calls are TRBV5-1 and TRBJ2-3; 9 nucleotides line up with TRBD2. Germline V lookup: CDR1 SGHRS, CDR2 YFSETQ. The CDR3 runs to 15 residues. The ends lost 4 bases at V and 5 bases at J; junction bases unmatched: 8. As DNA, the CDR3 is TGCGCCAGCAGCGCGCGGGAGGGCCTCGGAGATACGCAGTATTTT. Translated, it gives CASSAREGLGDTQYF. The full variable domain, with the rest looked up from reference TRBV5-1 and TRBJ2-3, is KAGVTQTPRYLIKTRGQQVTLSCSPISGHRSVSWYQQTPGQGLQFLFEYFSETQRNKGNFPGRFSGRQFSNSRSEMNVSTLELGDSALYLCASSAREGLGDTQYFGPGTRLTVL.

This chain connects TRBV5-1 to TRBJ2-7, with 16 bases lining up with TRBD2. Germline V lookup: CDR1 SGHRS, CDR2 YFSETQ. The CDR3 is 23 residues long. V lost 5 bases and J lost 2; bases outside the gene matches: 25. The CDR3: CASSYHHGQAGTSGRAAPYEQYF. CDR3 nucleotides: TGCGCCAGCAGTTACCACCACGGACAGGCTGGGACTAGCGGGAGGGCCGCCCCCTACGAGCAGTACTTC.

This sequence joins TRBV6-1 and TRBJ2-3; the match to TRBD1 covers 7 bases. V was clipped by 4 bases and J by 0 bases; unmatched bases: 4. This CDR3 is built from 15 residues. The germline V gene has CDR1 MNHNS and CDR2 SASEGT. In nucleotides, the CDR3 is TGTGCCAGCAGTGTGACAGGGTCAAGCACAGATACGCAGTATTTT. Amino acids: CASSVTGSSTDTQYF.

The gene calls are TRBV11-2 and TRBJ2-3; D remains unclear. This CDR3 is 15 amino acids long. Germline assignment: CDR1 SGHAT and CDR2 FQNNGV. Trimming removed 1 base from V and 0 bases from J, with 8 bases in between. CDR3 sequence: CASSLVGSSTDTQYF. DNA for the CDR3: TGTGCCAGCAGCTTAGTCGGTTCTAGCACAGATACGCAGTATTTT. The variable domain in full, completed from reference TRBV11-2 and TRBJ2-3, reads EAGVAQSPRYKIIEKRQSVAFWCNPISGHATLYWYQQILGQGPKLLIQFQNNGVVDDSQLPKDRFSAERLKGVDSTLKIQPAKLEDSAVYLCASSLVGSSTDTQYFGPGTRLTVL.

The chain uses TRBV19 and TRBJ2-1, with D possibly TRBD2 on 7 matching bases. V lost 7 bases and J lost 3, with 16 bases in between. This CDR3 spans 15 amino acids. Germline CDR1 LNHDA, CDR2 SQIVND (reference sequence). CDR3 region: CASTGRGGVYNEQFF. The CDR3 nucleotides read TGTGCCAGTACGGGAAGGGGGGGCGTCTACAATGAGCAGTTCTTC. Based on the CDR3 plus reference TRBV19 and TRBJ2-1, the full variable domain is DGGITQSPKYLFRKEGQNVTLSCEQNLNHDAMYWYRQDPGQGLRLIYYSQIVNDFQKGDIAEGYSVSREKKESFPLTVTSAQKNPTAFYLCASTGRGGVYNEQFFGPGTRLTVL.

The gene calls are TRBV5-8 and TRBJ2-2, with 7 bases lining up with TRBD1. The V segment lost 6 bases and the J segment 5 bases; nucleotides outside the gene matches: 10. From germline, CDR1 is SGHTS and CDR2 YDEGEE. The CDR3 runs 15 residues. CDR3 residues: CASIHRGPRTGELFF. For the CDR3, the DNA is TGTGCCAGCATCCACAGGGGCCCACGGACCGGGGAGCTGTTTTTT. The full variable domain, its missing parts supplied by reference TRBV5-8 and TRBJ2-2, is EAGVTQSPTHLIKTRGQQATLRCSPISGHTSVYWYQQALGLGLQFLLWYDEGEERNRGNFPPRFSGRQFPNYSSELNVNALELEDSALYLCASIHRGPRTGELFFGEGSRLTVL.

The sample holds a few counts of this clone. CDR3 bases: TGTGCCATCAGTGGTAGGACAGTGTCAACAGATACGCAGTATTTT. It is translated as CAISGRTVSTDTQYF. The chain joins TRBV10-3 to TRBJ2-3; D possibly corresponds to TRBD1 (6 bases). The CDR3 totals 15 residues. Germline V gene data show CDR1 as ENHRY and CDR2 as SYGVKD. V shed 4 bases and J shed 3 bases, with 14 bases lying between them.

Here the CDR3 DNA reads TGTGCCAGCAGCCGTCGGGACAGGGGTTACAATGAGCAGTTCTTC. Protein product: CASSRRDRGYNEQFF. V and J are TRBV5-4 and TRBJ2-1, with 10 bases identical to TRBD1. The junction had 5 bases not matched to a gene; V was cut back by 4 bases and J by 4 bases. The CDR3 length is 15 residues. From germline, CDR1 is SGHNT and CDR2 YYREEE (reference sequence). Looking up the rest from reference TRBV5-4 and TRBJ2-1 gives the full variable domain: ETGVTQSPTHLIKTRGQQVTLRCSSQSGHNTVSWYQQALGQGPQFIFQYYREEENGRGNFPPRFSGLQFPNYSSELNVNALELDDSALYLCASSRRDRGYNEQFFGPGTRLTVL.

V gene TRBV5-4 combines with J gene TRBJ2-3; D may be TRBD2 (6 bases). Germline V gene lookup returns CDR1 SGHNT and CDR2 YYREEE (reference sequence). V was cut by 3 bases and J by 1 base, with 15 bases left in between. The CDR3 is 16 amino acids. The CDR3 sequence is CASSSKAGSRTDTQYF. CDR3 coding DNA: TGTGCCAGCAGCTCAAAAGCGGGTTCCCGCACAGATACGCAGTATTTT.

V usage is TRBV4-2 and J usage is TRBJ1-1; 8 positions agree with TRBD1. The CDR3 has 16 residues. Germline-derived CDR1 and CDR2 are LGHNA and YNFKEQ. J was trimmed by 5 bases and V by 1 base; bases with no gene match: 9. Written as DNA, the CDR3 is TGTGCCAGCAGCCAAGGAGGAACAGGGGGTTCTACTGAAGCTTTCTTT. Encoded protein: CASSQGGTGGSTEAFF.

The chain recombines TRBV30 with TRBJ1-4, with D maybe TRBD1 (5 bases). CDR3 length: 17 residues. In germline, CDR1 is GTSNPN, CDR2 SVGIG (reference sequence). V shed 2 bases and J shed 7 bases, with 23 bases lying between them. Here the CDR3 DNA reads TGTGCCTGGAGTAGGGGACCGACGGGGAATGGGGGTGAAAAACTGTTTTTT. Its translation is CAWSRGPTGNGGEKLFF.

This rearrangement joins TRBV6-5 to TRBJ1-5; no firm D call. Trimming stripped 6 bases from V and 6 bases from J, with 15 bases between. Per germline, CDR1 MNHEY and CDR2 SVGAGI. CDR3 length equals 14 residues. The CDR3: CASSLNPWGQPQHF. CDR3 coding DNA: TGTGCCAGCAGCCTCAACCCGTGGGGTCAGCCCCAGCATTTT.

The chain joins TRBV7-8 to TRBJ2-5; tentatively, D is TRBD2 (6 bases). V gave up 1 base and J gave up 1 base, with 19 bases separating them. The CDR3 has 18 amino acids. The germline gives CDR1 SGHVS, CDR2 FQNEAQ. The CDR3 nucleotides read TGTGCCAGCAGCTTAGTCCCAGGGATCGGGACTTCCCAAGAGACCCAGTACTTC. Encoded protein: CASSLVPGIGTSQETQYF.

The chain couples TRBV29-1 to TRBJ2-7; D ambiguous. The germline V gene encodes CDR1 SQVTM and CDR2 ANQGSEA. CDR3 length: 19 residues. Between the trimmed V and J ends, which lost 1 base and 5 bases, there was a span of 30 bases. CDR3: CSVEVKIPSGYEGIHEQYF. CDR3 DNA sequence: TGCAGCGTTGAAGTAAAGATTCCATCGGGCTACGAAGGAATCCACGAGCAGTACTTC.

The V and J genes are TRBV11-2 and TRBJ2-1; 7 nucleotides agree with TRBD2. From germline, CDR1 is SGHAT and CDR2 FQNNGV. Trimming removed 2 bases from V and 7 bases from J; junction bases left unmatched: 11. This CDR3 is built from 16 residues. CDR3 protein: CASSLRGTTTRNEQFF. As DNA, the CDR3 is TGTGCCAGCAGCTTACGTGGGACTACCACGCGGAATGAGCAGTTCTTC.

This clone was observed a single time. CDR3 region: CASIKSVEGVMNTEAFF. The CDR3 region has the DNA TGTGCCAGCATCAAGTCGGTCGAAGGGGTCATGAACACTGAAGCTTTCTTT. The V gene is TRBV27, the J gene TRBJ1-1, with D possibly being TRBD1 (5 bases). The CDR3 is 17 residues long. V was pared by 7 bases and J by 0 bases, with 21 bases between. Germline loops: CDR1 MNHEY, CDR2 SMNVEV (reference sequence).

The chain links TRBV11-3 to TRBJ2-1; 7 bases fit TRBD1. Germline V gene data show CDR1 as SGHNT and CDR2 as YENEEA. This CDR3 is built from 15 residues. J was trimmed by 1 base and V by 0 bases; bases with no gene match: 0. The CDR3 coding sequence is TGTGCCAGCAGCTTAGAACAGGGGTCCTACAATGAGCAGTTCTTC. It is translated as CASSLEQGSYNEQFF. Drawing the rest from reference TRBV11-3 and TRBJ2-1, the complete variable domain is EAGVVQSPRYKIIEKKQPVAFWCNPISGHNTLYWYLQNLGQGPELLIRYENEEAVDDSQLPKDRFSAERLKGVDSTLKIQPAELGDSAVYLCASSLEQGSYNEQFFGPGTRLTVL.

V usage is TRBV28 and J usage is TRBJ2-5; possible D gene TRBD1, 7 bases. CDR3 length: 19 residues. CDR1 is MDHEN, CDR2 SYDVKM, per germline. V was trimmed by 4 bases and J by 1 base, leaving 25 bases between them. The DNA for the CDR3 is TGTGCCAGCAGTTGGCTTCAGGGGGGAGCGATCCGGTTCCAAGAGACCCAGTACTTC. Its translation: CASSWLQGGAIRFQETQYF.

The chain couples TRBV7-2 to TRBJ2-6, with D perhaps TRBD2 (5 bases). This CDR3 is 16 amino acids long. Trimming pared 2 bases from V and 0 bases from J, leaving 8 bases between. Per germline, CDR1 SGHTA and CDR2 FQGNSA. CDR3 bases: TGTGCCAGCAGCTTACGGAGGCTCTCTGGGGCCAACGTCCTGACTTTC. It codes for CASSLRRLSGANVLTF. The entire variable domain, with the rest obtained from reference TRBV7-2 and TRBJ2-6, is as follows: GAGVSQSPSNKVTEKGKDVELRCDPISGHTALYWYRQSLGQGLEFLIYFQGNSAPDKSGLPSDRFSAERTGGSVSTLTIQRTQQEDSAVYLCASSLRRLSGANVLTFGAGSRLTVL.

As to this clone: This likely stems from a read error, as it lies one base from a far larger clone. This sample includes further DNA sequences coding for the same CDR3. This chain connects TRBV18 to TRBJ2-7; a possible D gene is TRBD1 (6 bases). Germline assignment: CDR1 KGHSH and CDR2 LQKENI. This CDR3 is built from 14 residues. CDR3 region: CASSPLGTSYEQYF. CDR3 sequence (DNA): TGTGCCAGCTCACCACTAGGGACATCCTACGAGCAATACTTC.

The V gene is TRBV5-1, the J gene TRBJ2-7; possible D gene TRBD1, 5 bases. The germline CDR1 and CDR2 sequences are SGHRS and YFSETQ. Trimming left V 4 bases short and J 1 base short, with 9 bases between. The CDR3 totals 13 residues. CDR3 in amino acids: CASSLDKSYEQYF. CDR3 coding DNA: TGCGCCAGCAGCCTGGACAAGTCCTACGAGCAGTACTTC.

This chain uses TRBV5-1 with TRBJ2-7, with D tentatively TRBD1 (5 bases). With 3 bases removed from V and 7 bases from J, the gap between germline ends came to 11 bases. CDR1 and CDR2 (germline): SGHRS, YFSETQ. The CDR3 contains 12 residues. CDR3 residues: CASSSGSEEQYF. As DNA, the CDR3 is TGCGCCAGCAGCTCAGGGTCGGAGGAGCAGTACTTC.

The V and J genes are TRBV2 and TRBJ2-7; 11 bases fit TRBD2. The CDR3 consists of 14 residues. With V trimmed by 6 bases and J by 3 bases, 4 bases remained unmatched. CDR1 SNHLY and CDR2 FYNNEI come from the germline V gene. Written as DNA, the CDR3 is TGTGCCAGCAGAGAGACTAGCGGGGACTACGAGCAGTACTTC. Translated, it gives CASRETSGDYEQYF.